This TCR beta chain is drawn from a study of CD8 T cells in ankylosing spondylitis. Points on this clonotype: The antigen is unknown.

A quantitative 5'-RACE method, one with molecular barcodes, was used to make TCR beta libraries. TCRdb reprocessed the 5' RACE reads with MiXCR, giving one entry per CDR3 protein. This table has 150,000 to 200,000 distinct CDR3 sequences, approximately 18% appearing once. V lost 7 bases and J lost 7, with 13 bases in between. Germline CDR1 SGHTA, CDR2 FQGNSA. The CDR3 is made up of 13 amino acids. Findings and limits, study-wide: Disease-linked clones, CD8+, were relatively rare in peripheral blood. Prior literature has documented some motif variants in synovial fluid and blood from reactive arthritis. In ankylosing spondylitis blood, a motif of eight highly homologous TCR beta variants appeared characteristic.

This clonotype was sampled from a male donor between 5 and 35 years old with ankylosing spondylitis or in good health (not recorded which). The chain is built from TRBV7-2 and TRBJ1-4, with TRBD1 as a possible D gene (5 bases). Input material: blood, either unsorted or a sorted T cell fraction (not recorded which). The CDR3 sequence: CASNHHRSEKLFF. The DNA for the CDR3 is TGTGCCAGCAACCATCACAGGAGTGAAAAACTGTTTTTT.